The 29 T cell receptor beta chains listed next were all sequenced from one sample in a study of blood T cell repertoires in COVID-19 (dated by TCRdb to the early 2020s). Library preparation used the immunoSEQ multiplex PCR assay. TCRdb stores this immuneACCESS table with in-frame sequences only. Part of the clones is absent; in the studies checked, under half of the shortfall reflects unresolved V genes, and no reason is known for the rest. Within this sample are 200,000 to 300,000 clones, with 75% to 90% of them counted one time only. The ten largest clonotypes hold more than 6% of the sample. Sequencing used peripheral blood. Source of these receptors: a man aged 60 to 69 who had recovered from COVID-19.

Only one count was recorded for this clone. The V gene is TRBV24-1, the J gene TRBJ2-6; 10 bases match TRBD1. With V trimmed by 4 bases and J by 8 bases, 7 bases remained unmatched. Germline V lookup: CDR1 KGHDR, CDR2 SFDVKD. The CDR3 is 16 residues long. CDR3 loop: CATSDPRTGGTNVLTF. For the CDR3, the DNA is TGTGCCACCAGTGACCCCCGGACAGGGGGGACCAACGTCCTGACTTTC.

This rearrangement joins TRBV6-1 to TRBJ1-2; tentative D call: TRBD1 (6 bases). V lost 3 bases and J lost 0, with 11 bases in between. CDR3 length: 15 residues. Germline V gene data show CDR1 as MNHNS and CDR2 as SASEGT. The CDR3 is CASSDTGSANYGYTF. The DNA for the CDR3 is TGTGCCAGCAGTGACACAGGGTCAGCTAACTATGGCTACACCTTC.

The chain's CDR3 is CASSLGPSQPQHF. CDR3 coding DNA: TGTGCCAGCAGTTTGGGGCCTAGTCAGCCCCAGCATTTT. V usage is TRBV6-5 and J usage is TRBJ1-5; perhaps TRBD1 as D (5 bases). Germline CDR1 and CDR2: MNHEY and SVGAGI. The CDR3 has 13 amino acids. V was cut by 4 bases and J by 6 bases, with 10 bases left in between.

DNA for the CDR3: TGCGCCAGCAGCTTGGTGCCGGGGGAGACCTACGAGCAGTACTTC. It is translated as CASSLVPGETYEQYF. The rearrangement uses TRBV5-1 and TRBJ2-7; a weak D match, TRBD2 (6 bases). The CDR3 is made up of 15 amino acids. The germline V and J ends were trimmed by 0 bases and 2 bases, with 12 bases remaining between them. Germline V gene data show CDR1 as SGHRS and CDR2 as YFSETQ.

The chain uses TRBV30 and TRBJ1-1, with D perhaps matching TRBD1 (6 bases). This CDR3 region has 13 residues. V shed 4 bases and J shed 1 base, with 10 bases lying between them. CDR1 is GTSNPN and CDR2 is SVGIG in the germline V gene (reference sequence). CDR3 in amino acids: CAWMRTENTEAFF. The CDR3 DNA follows: TGTGCCTGGATGCGGACAGAGAACACTGAAGCTTTCTTT. Full variable domain (outside the CDR3, taken from reference TRBV30 and TRBJ1-1): SQTIHQWPATLVQPVGSPLSLECTVEGTSNPNLYWYRQAAGRGLQLLFYSVGIGQISSEVPQNLSASRPQDRQFILSSKKLLLSDSGFYLCAWMRTENTEAFFGQGTRLTVV.

The chain combines TRBV19 with TRBJ1-6; a weak D match, TRBD1 (6 bases). Trimming cost V 7 bases and J 3 bases, with 16 bases left between them. This CDR3 has 16 amino acids. CDR1 LNHDA and CDR2 SQIVND come from the germline V gene (reference sequence). The CDR3 loop is CASNPRGGLYNSPLHF. CDR3 coding DNA: TGTGCCAGTAATCCTCGAGGGGGTCTCTATAATTCACCCCTCCACTTT.

The chain is built from TRBV7-7 and TRBJ2-5, with 8 bases aligning to TRBD2. Germline V gives CDR1 SSHAT, CDR2 FNYEAQ (reference sequence). The V and J ends lost 2 bases and 1 base, in that order; junction bases with no gene match: 3. CDR3 length: 15 amino acids. The DNA for the CDR3 is TGTGCCAGCAGCTTACGACGGGGGGGCCAAGAGACCCAGTACTTC. Protein sequence: CASSLRRGGQETQYF.

The gene calls are TRBV3-1 (or the pseudogene TRBV3-2) and TRBJ2-4, with D possibly being TRBD1 (5 bases). The V end lost 6 bases, the J end lost 8 bases, and 14 bases lay between the germline ends. Germline V gene sequence: CDR1 LGHDT, CDR2 YNNKEL (reference sequence). This CDR3 contains 13 residues. The CDR3 DNA follows: TGTGCCAGCAGTCAAAGGGGTGTGGACATTCAGTACTTC. Translation gives CASSQRGVDIQYF.

This clone showed up just a few times. The chain has TRBV9 and TRBJ2-2, with D possibly being TRBD1 (5 bases). Germline V gene lookup returns CDR1 SGDLS and CDR2 YYNGEE. The CDR3 totals 16 residues. The V gene lost 0 bases and the J gene lost 3 bases, with 12 bases spanning the gap. The CDR3 region is CASSVAPGLHTGELFF. The CDR3 DNA reads as TGTGCCAGCAGCGTAGCCCCAGGGTTGCACACCGGGGAGCTGTTTTTT.

V gene TRBV12-5 combines with J gene TRBJ1-5; D possibly corresponds to TRBD1 (5 bases). The CDR3 contains 14 residues. V was trimmed by 6 bases and J by 3 bases, leaving 12 bases between them. Germline values: CDR1 LGHNT, CDR2 FRNRAP. CDR3 region: CASGDDRTNQPQHF. For the CDR3, the DNA is TGTGCTAGTGGCGATGACAGAACCAATCAGCCCCAGCATTTT.

The J gene is TRBJ2-3, the V gene TRBV9; TRBD2 agrees at 11 bases. CDR3 length: 16 residues. CDR1 and CDR2 (germline): SGDLS, YYNGEE. The ends lost 4 bases at V and 0 bases at J; junction bases unmatched: 4. The CDR3 nucleotides read TGTGCCAGCAGCTTGACTAGCGGGACGAGCACAGATACGCAGTATTTT. It codes for CASSLTSGTSTDTQYF.

The chain couples TRBV25-1 to TRBJ1-2; no definite D call. The CDR3 runs 12 residues. From germline, CDR1 is MGHDK and CDR2 SYGVNS. The ends were cut back, 3 bases at V and 4 bases at J, with 6 bases in the middle. In DNA, the CDR3 is TGTGCCAGCAGTGACGGGATCTATGGCTACACCTTC. It translates to CASSDGIYGYTF.

V is TRBV4-1 and J is TRBJ1-3; TRBD1 might be the D (5 bases). Germline CDR1 MGHRA, CDR2 YSYEKL. The CDR3 runs 17 residues. V was shortened by 1 base and J by 4 bases, with 17 bases between the two germline ends. The CDR3 DNA reads TGCGCCAGCAGCCAAGTTGGTGCGGGGCGTCTGGGAAACACCATATATTTT. Residues: CASSQVGAGRLGNTIYF.

V gene TRBV24-1 combines with J gene TRBJ2-5; TRBD2 aligns across 7 bases. With V trimmed by 4 bases and J by 4 bases, 5 bases remained unmatched. Germline loops: CDR1 KGHDR, CDR2 SFDVKD. The CDR3 sequence is 14 residues long. CDR3 sequence: CATSDRTSGETQYF. The CDR3 coding sequence is TGTGCCACCAGTGACAGGACTAGTGGAGAGACCCAGTACTTC.

V gene TRBV19 combines with J gene TRBJ2-2; D may be TRBD1 (6 bases). Trimming took 5 bases from V and 8 from J, leaving 15 bases between them. Looked up from germline, CDR1 is LNHDA and CDR2 is SQIVND (reference sequence). The CDR3 sequence is 14 residues long. CDR3 protein: CASSFFRGLGELFF. Here the CDR3 DNA reads TGTGCCAGTAGTTTTTTCAGGGGATTAGGGGAGCTGTTTTTT.

This sequence joins TRBV7-2 and TRBJ1-2, with 10 bases aligning to TRBD1. The CDR3 contains 14 residues. V lost 6 bases, J lost 4 bases, and 5 bases stayed unmatched. Germline V gene lookup returns CDR1 SGHTA and CDR2 FQGNSA. The CDR3 reads CASSLTGGPYGYTF. CDR3 bases: TGTGCCAGCAGTTTGACAGGGGGCCCCTATGGCTACACCTTC.

The genes are TRBV18 and TRBJ1-1; D is uncertain. The CDR3 is 15 amino acids. Per the germline V gene, CDR1 is KGHSH and CDR2 is LQKENI. V was clipped by 2 bases and J by 1 base, with 11 bases between them. The CDR3 region has the DNA TGTGCCAGCTCACCAAGAAAAGGCGGGAACACTGAAGCTTTCTTT. Protein sequence: CASSPRKGGNTEAFF.

The chain carries TRBV30 and TRBJ1-2; weak D call: TRBD1 (6 bases). This CDR3 is 16 amino acids long. Germline CDR1 and CDR2: GTSNPN and SVGIG (reference sequence). V was cut by 3 bases and J by 3 bases, with 20 bases left in between. The CDR3 DNA reads TGTGCCTGGAGCGAAGGGACGGGGGGCGCTGACTATGGCTACACCTTC. This translates into CAWSEGTGGADYGYTF.

A single count supports this clone. The gene calls are TRBV11-2 and TRBJ2-3, with 14 bases that match TRBD2. The CDR3 has 17 amino acids. The germline V gene has CDR1 SGHAT and CDR2 FQNNGV. The ends lost 5 bases at V and 2 bases at J; junction bases unmatched: 6. In DNA, the CDR3 is TGTGCCAGCAGCCTGACGGGACTAGCGGGGGCCACAGATACGCAGTATTTT. Protein sequence: CASSLTGLAGATDTQYF.

This chain links TRBV28 with TRBJ2-7, with D perhaps matching TRBD1 (5 bases). The CDR3 is made up of 11 amino acids. Germline CDR1 MDHEN, CDR2 SYDVKM. Trimming took off 6 bases at V and 3 bases at J, with 6 bases between the two ends. The CDR3 here is CASSDSYEQYF. The CDR3 coding sequence is TGTGCCAGCAGCGACAGCTACGAGCAGTACTTC.

The chain is built from TRBV5-1 and TRBJ2-5, with 7 positions matching TRBD1. Trimming removed 4 bases from V and 4 bases from J; junction bases left unmatched: 10. The CDR3 is 15 residues long. Germline-derived CDR1 and CDR2 are SGHRS and YFSETQ. In DNA form, the CDR3 reads TGCGCCAGCAGCCCCCAGCAGGGGGTTGGAGAGACCCAGTACTTC. It codes for CASSPQQGVGETQYF.

The rearrangement joins TRBV5-1 to TRBJ1-2, with TRBD1 matching 9 bases. The junction had 5 bases not matched to a gene; V was cut back by 0 bases and J by 8 bases. The CDR3 sequence is 14 residues long. Per the germline V gene, CDR1 is SGHRS and CDR2 is YFSETQ. CDR3 loop: CASSLAQGARGYTF. CDR3 in DNA: TGCGCCAGCAGCTTGGCACAGGGGGCGAGAGGCTACACCTTC.

This chain joins TRBV19 and TRBJ2-5; D remains unclear. Trimming took 3 bases from V and 1 from J, leaving 9 bases between them. Germline CDR1 LNHDA, CDR2 SQIVND (reference sequence). This CDR3 is 14 amino acids long. The CDR3 DNA follows: TGTGCCAGTAGTATGTCGGCGGTCCAAGAGACCCAGTACTTC. Its protein is CASSMSAVQETQYF.

This chain links TRBV9 with TRBJ2-5; 8 nucleotides line up with TRBD1. The J segment lost 0 bases and the V segment lost 0 bases, leaving 10 bases of the junction unmatched. The CDR3 is made up of 18 amino acids. Germline loops: CDR1 SGDLS, CDR2 YYNGEE. The CDR3 protein is CASSVAGRTGNYQETQYF. In DNA form, the CDR3 reads TGTGCCAGCAGCGTAGCTGGGAGGACAGGGAACTACCAAGAGACCCAGTACTTC.

This clone was counted a few times. The gene calls are TRBV7-8 and TRBJ2-2, with TRBD1 identical over 7 bases. Germline CDR1 is SGHVS and CDR2 is FQNEAQ. V gave up 5 bases and J gave up 4 bases; unmatched junction bases: 10. The CDR3 runs 16 residues. CDR3 loop: CASSTRQSGGTGELFF. The CDR3 DNA reads TGTGCCAGCAGCACGCGACAGTCAGGGGGCACCGGGGAGCTGTTTTTT.

The V call is TRBV4-2, the J call TRBJ2-2; 7 bases agree with TRBD1. This CDR3 is 19 amino acids long. Germline V gene sequence: CDR1 LGHNA, CDR2 YNFKEQ. J lost 3 bases, V lost 8 bases, and 21 bases had no gene match. The CDR3 DNA sequence: TGTGCCAGCGCACCATGGGTACTGGACGGGACAGATTACACCGGGGAGCTGTTTTTT. It yields the protein CASAPWVLDGTDYTGELFF.

V is TRBV24-1 and J is TRBJ2-1; a possible D gene is TRBD1 (5 bases). V lost 3 bases to trimming and J lost 7 bases, with 12 bases between them. Germline V gene data show CDR1 as KGHDR and CDR2 as SFDVKD. This CDR3 comprises 14 residues. The CDR3: CATSDAARVNEQFF. The CDR3 bases are TGTGCCACCAGTGATGCAGCCAGGGTGAATGAGCAGTTCTTC.

The V and J genes are TRBV5-1 and TRBJ1-4; D perhaps matches TRBD1 (6 bases). The CDR3 has 14 amino acids. Germline V gene data show CDR1 as SGHRS and CDR2 as YFSETQ. With 4 bases removed from V and 8 bases from J, the gap between germline ends came to 15 bases. As DNA, the CDR3 is TGCGCCAGCAGCCTGAGGGAGGGGGAAGAAAAACTGTTTTTT. Translation: CASSLREGEEKLFF.

This clone was observed a single time. This chain links TRBV2 with TRBJ1-5, with 8 positions matching TRBD1. Germline V gene sequence: CDR1 SNHLY, CDR2 FYNNEI. This CDR3 is built from 15 residues. The V gene end was trimmed by 3 bases and the J gene end by 1 base; junction bases not matched to a gene: 2. Here the CDR3 DNA reads TGTGCCAGCAGTGACAGGGGGCAAAGCAATCAGCCCCAGCATTTT. This encodes CASSDRGQSNQPQHF.